The sequence of this TCR beta chain was determined in a study of early T cells in non-severe SARS-CoV-2 infection. Overall study context: The input, bulk RNA from unsorted whole blood, was sequenced, and chains were unpaired.

Unique molecular identifiers were affixed to single, distinct cDNA molecules. MiXCR, applied by TCRdb to the 5' RACE reads, yields one record per CDR3 protein. The profile covers approximately 88,000 distinct CDR3 sequences, with roughly 13% appearing a single time and around 1.5% taken by the ten largest. General study points: Matching with VDJdb favored anti-spike CD8 responses (missing private and CD4 specificities).

Per the germline V gene, CDR1 is LNHDA and CDR2 is SQIVND (reference sequence). This CDR3 spans 14 amino acids. The V and J ends lost 4 bases and 1 base respectively, with 10 bases between them. This clonotype was found many times. Its antigen is unknown. The V call is TRBV19, the J call TRBJ1-1; unclear D gene. The sequence came from an adult who was a healthcare worker with PCR-confirmed SARS-CoV-2 infection or an uninfected control (not recorded which). The sequenced sample consisted of whole blood. CDR3 bases: TGTGCCAGTAGTAACAAGGCCCGGAACACTGAAGCTTTCTTT. It yields the protein CASSNKARNTEAFF.